This T cell receptor (beta chain) was recovered during a study of T cell clonotyping in hematopoietic cell transplantation. The repertoire was sequenced with immunoSEQ multiplex PCR; TCRdb's copy has only in-frame clones and lacks some. This sample has 10,000 to 15,000 clones; 85% to 95% occur once, and the top ten carry 0.7% to 0.95%. J lost 2 bases, V lost 5 bases, and 3 bases had no gene match. CDR3 length equals 15 residues. Germline V gene data show CDR1 as ENHRY and CDR2 as SYGVKD. Broader study findings: Few recipient clonotypes overlapped donors; over 95% were de novo at given depth. Broader posttransplant TCR repertoire diversity was predicted by graft donor and pretransplant recipient Inverse Simpson Index values.

As concerns this clone: Antigen specificity is unknown.

The rearrangement links TRBV10-3 to TRBJ2-2; 9 bases line up with TRBD2. The receptor was derived from a woman between 45 and 65 years old in good health. Some clones in this sample may be carry-over from other donors' samples. Sequenced input: peripheral blood mononuclear cells. Written as DNA, the CDR3 is TGTGCCATCAGTTGGCGGGGGGGCAACACCGGGGAGCTGTTTTTT. This translates into CAISWRGGNTGELFF.